The text below deals with one T cell receptor beta chain. The CDR3 is 16 amino acids. Trimming left V 3 bases short and J 6 bases short, with 18 bases between. Germline CDR1 reads LGHNA; CDR2 reads YNFKEQ. The repertoire was sequenced with immunoSEQ multiplex PCR; TCRdb's copy has only in-frame clones and lacks some. The table shows around 95,000 clones, with about 92% occurring only once. The data belong to a study of OX40 agonist ivuxolimab in advanced cancers. The V gene is TRBV4-2, the J gene TRBJ1-3; maybe TRBD1 (6 bases). This receptor was identified in an adult with an advanced solid tumor such as melanoma, head and neck, liver or kidney cancer. The sample in question was CD4+ or CD8+ T cells sorted from blood, obtained in a trial of the OX40 agonist ivuxolimab. As DNA, the CDR3 is TGTGCCAGCAGCCACCAAGGAACAGGGTTGCAAAACACCATATATTTT. It codes for CASSHQGTGLQNTIYF.